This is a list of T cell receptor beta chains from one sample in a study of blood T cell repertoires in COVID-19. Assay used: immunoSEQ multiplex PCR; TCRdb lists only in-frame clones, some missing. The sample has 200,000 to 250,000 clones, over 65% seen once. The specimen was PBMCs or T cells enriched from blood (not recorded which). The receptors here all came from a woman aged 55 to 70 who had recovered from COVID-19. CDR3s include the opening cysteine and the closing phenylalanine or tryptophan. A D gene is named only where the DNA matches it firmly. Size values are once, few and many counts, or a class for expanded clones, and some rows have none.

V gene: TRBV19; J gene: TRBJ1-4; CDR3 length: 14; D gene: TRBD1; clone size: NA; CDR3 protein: CASSTWTGNEKLFF; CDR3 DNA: TGTGCCAGTAGTACCTGGACAGGGAATGAAAAACTGTTTTTT
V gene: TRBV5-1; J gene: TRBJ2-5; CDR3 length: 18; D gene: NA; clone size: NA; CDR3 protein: CASSLFSSSGELQETQYF; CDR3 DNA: TGCGCCAGCAGCTTGTTCTCGTCGAGCGGAGAACTCCAAGAGACCCAGTACTTC
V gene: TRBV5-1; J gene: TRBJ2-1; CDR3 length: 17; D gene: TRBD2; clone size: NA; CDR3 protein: CASSFGLAGAIGNEQFF; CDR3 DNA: TGCGCCAGCAGCTTCGGACTAGCGGGGGCCATTGGGAATGAGCAGTTCTTC
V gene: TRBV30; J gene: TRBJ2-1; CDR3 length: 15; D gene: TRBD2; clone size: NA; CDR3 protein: CAWSVDSGIYNEQFF; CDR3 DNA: TGTGCCTGGAGTGTGGATAGCGGGATATACAATGAGCAGTTCTTC
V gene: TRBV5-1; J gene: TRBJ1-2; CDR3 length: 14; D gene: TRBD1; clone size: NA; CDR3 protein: CASSGTEVTYGYTF; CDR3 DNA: TGCGCCAGCAGTGGGACAGAAGTGACCTATGGCTACACCTTC
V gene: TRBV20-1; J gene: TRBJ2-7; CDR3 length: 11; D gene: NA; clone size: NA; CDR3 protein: CSAVQTYEQYF; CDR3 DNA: TGCAGTGCCGTACAGACCTACGAGCAGTACTTC
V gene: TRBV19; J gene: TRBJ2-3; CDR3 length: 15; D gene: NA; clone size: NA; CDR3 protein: CASSNTGQSTDTQYF; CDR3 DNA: TGTGCCAGTAGTAATACAGGGCAAAGCACAGATACGCAGTATTTT
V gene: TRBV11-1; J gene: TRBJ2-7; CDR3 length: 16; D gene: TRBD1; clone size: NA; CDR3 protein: CASSLGSTGGYYEQYF; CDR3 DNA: TGTGCCAGCAGCTTAGGTAGTACAGGGGGCTACTACGAGCAGTACTTC
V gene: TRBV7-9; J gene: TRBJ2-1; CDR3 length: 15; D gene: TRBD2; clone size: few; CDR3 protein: CASTNRASGRNEQFF; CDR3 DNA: TGTGCCAGCACCAACCGGGCTAGCGGGAGAAATGAGCAGTTCTTC
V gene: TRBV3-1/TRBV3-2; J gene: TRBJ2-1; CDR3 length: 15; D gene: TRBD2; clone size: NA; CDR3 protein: CASILAGGPNNEQFF; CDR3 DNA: TGTGCCAGCATTCTAGCGGGAGGGCCTAACAATGAGCAGTTCTTC
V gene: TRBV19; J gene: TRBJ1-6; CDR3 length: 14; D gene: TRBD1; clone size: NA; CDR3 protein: CASSMSGGNSPLHF; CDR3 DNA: TGTGCCAGTAGTATGTCAGGGGGGAATTCACCCCTCCACTTT
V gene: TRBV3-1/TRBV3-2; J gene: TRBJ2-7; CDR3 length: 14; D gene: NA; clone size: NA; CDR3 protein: CASSQSAGPYEQYF; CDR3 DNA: TGTGCCAGCAGCCAATCAGCAGGGCCCTACGAGCAGTACTTC
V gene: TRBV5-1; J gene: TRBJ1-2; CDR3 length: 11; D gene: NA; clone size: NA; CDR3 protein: CASSPGESYTF; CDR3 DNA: TGCGCCAGCAGCCCCGGAGAGAGCTACACCTTC
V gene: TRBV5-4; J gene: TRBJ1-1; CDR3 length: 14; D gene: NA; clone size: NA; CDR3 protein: CASSRAWGDTEAFF; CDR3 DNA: TGTGCCAGCAGCCGAGCTTGGGGGGATACTGAAGCTTTCTTT
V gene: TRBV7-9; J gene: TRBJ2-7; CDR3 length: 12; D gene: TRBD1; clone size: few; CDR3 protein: CASSATGDEQYF; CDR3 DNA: TGTGCCAGCAGTGCCACAGGGGACGAGCAGTACTTC
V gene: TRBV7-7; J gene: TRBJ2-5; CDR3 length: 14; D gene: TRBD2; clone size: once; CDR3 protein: CASSLSGRAETQYF; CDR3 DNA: TGTGCCAGCAGCTTAAGCGGGAGGGCGGAGACCCAGTACTTC